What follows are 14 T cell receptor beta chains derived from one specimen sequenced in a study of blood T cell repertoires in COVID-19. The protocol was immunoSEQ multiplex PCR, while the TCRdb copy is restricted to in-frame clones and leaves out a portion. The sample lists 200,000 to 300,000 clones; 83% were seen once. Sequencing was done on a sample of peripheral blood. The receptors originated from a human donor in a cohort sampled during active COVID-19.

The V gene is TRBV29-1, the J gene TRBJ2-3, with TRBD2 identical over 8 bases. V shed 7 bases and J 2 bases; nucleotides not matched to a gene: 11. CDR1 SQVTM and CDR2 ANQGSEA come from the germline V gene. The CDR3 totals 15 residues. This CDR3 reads CSGKGGAGVTDTQYF. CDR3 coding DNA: TGCAGCGGTAAAGGTGGAGCGGGGGTCACAGATACGCAGTATTTT.

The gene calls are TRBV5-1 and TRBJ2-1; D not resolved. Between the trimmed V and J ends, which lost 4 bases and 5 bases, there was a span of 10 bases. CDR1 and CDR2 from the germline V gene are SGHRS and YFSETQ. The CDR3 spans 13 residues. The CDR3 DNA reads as TGCGCCAGCAGCCTTACTCCTGACAATGAGCAGTTCTTC. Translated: CASSLTPDNEQFF.

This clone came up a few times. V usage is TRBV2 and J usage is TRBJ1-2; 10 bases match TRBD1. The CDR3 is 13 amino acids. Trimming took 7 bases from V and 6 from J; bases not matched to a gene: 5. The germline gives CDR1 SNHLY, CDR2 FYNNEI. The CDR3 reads CASKETGGDGYTF. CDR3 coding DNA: TGTGCCAGCAAAGAGACAGGGGGCGATGGCTACACCTTC.

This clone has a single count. This CDR3 reads CASSLGSGDTDTQYF. CDR3 nucleotides: TGTGCCAGCAGCTTGGGCAGCGGGGATACAGATACGCAGTATTTT. The chain recombines TRBV5-5 with TRBJ2-3, with TRBD2 matching 7 bases. Trimming cost V 0 bases and J 3 bases; bases outside gene matches: 4. From germline, CDR1 is SGHKS and CDR2 YYEKEE (reference sequence). The CDR3 runs to 15 residues. The entire variable domain, with the rest obtained from reference TRBV5-5 and TRBJ2-3, is as follows: DAGVTQSPTHLIKTRGQQVTLRCSPISGHKSVSWYQQVLGQGPQFIFQYYEKEERGRGNFPDRFSARQFPNYSSELNVNALLLGDSALYLCASSLGSGDTDTQYFGPGTRLTVL.

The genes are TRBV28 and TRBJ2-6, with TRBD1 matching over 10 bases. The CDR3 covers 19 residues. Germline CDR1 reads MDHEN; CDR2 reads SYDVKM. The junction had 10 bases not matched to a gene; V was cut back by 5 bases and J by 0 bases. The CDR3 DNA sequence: TGTGCCAGCAGTGGGGTAGATGGGACAGGGGTCTCTGGGGCCAACGTCCTGACTTTC. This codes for CASSGVDGTGVSGANVLTF.

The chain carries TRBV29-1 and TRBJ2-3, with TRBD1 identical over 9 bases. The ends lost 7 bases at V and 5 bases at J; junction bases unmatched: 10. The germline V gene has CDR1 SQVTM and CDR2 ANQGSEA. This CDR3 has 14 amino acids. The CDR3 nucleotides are TGCAGCGCCCAAAGGGGGACAGGGAGAGATACGCAGTATTTT. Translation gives CSAQRGTGRDTQYF.

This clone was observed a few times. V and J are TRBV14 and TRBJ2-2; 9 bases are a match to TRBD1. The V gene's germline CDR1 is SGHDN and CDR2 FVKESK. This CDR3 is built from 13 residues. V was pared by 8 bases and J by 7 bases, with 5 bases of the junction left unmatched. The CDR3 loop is CASGQGFGGELFF. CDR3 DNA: TGTGCCAGCGGACAGGGGTTCGGCGGGGAGCTGTTTTTT.

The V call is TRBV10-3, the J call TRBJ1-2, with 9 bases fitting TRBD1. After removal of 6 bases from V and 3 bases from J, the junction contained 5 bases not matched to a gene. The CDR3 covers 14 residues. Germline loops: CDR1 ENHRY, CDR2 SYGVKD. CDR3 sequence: CAIRRDREDYGYTF. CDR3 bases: TGTGCCATCAGACGGGACAGGGAAGACTATGGCTACACCTTC.

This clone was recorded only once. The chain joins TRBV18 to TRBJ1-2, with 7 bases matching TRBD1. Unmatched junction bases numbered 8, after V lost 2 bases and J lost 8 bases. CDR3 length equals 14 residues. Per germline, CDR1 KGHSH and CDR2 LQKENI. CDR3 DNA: TGTGCCAGCTCACCAACGGGACAGTCAGGAGGCTACACCTTC. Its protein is CASSPTGQSGGYTF.

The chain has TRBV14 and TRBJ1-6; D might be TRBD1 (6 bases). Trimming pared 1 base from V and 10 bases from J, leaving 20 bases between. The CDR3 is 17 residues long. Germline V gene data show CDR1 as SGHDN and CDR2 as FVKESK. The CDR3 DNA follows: TGTGCCAGCAGCCAAGGATCCTACAGGGCGAGAGGATCACCCCTCCACTTT. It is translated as CASSQGSYRARGSPLHF. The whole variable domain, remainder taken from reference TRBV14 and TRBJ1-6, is EAGVTQFPSHSVIEKGQTVTLRCDPISGHDNLYWYRRVMGKEIKFLLHFVKESKQDESGMPNNRFLAERTGGTYSTLKVQPAELEDSGVYFCASSQGSYRARGSPLHFGNGTRLTVT.

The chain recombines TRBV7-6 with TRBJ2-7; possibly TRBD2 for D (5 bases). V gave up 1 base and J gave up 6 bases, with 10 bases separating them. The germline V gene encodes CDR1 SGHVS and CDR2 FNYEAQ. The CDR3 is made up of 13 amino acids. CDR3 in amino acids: CASSLGLASEQYF. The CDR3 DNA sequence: TGTGCCAGCAGCTTAGGTCTAGCCTCCGAGCAGTACTTC.

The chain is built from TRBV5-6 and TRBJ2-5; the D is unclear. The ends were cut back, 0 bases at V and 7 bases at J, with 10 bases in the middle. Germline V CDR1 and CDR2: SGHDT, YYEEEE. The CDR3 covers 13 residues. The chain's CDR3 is CASSLAAPGTQYF. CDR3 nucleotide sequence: TGTGCCAGCAGCTTGGCTGCCCCCGGGACCCAGTACTTC.

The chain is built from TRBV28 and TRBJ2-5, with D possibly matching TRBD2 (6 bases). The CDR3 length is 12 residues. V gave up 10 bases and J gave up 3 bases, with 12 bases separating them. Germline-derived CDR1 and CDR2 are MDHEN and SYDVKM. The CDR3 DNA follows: TGTGCCACTTCGACTAGTGAAGAGACCCAGTACTTC. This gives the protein CATSTSEETQYF.

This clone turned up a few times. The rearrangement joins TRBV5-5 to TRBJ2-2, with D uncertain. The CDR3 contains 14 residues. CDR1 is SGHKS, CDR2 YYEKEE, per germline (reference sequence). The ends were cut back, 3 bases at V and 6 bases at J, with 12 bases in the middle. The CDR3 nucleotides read TGTGCCAGCAGCTCAGAGTCTGCGGCCGGGGAGCTGTTTTTT. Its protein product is CASSSESAAGELFF.